The rows below give T cell receptor beta chains drawn from one sample of a study of PD-1 blockade in classical Hodgkin lymphoma. Method: immunoSEQ multiplex PCR; TCRdb's copy keeps in-frame clones and lacks some. The data contain just over 20,000 clones, about three quarters of them singletons. The sequences come from peripheral blood mononuclear cells (PBMCs), collected before the fourth cycle of nivolumab. The receptors stem from a human donor with classical Hodgkin lymphoma. Both conserved end residues are trimmed from each CDR3.

J	length	V	CDR3
TRBJ1-1	14	TRBV13	ASSPGQPNQRVGAF
TRBJ2-2	13	TRBV7-4	ASSFLTGATGELF
TRBJ2-5	11	TRBV6-5	ASSRGPGETQY
TRBJ2-1	16	TRBV5-1	ASSLPTGTSGSGNEQF
TRBJ1-2	15	TRBV4-1	ASSQDLGRHLIYGYT
TRBJ1-4	12	TRBV18	ASSPRAANEKLF
TRBJ1-1	10	TRBV27	ASSERGTEAF
TRBJ2-2	10	TRBV13	ASSSSSGELF
TRBJ2-2	14	TRBV19	ASSNGQGDGTGELF
TRBJ2-1	14	TRBV27	ASSLYVELSYNEQF
TRBJ1-4	14	TRBV19	ASSIPRDGINEKLF
TRBJ2-1	13	TRBV19	ASRDWGKLNNEQF
TRBJ1-1	14	TRBV18	ASSPRTGGRDTEAF
TRBJ2-1	12	TRBV18	ASSRRDRGNEQF
TRBJ1-4	14	TRBV6-5	ASSYTTGGANEKLF
TRBJ2-7	12	TRBV15	ATSRGASGYEQY
TRBJ2-7	13	TRBV7-8	ASSPRELSSYEQY
TRBJ1-2	10	TRBV15	ATSEEGYGYT
TRBJ2-1	12	TRBV5-1	ASRISGGLNEQF
TRBJ2-7	12	TRBV4-2	ASSQWRGTYEQY
TRBJ1-2	9	TRBV7-4	ASSSRGDYT
TRBJ2-3	14	TRBV5-1	ASSLLLDRNTDTQY
TRBJ2-5	13	TRBV7-9	ASSLGRSRRETQY
TRBJ2-3	11	TRBV2	ASSAGAPDTQY
TRBJ2-2	11	TRBV25-1	ASRGPNTGELF
TRBJ1-5	11	TRBV5-6	ASSLGGFQPQH
TRBJ1-5	14	TRBV19	ASTRTRDLLYQPQH
TRBJ2-1	13	TRBV19	ASTPSGSANNEQF
TRBJ2-1	11	TRBV2	ASSVGGDNEQF
TRBJ2-7	13	TRBV6-4	ASSELSSGVYEQY
TRBJ2-5	12	TRBV11-2	ASSTTSAQETQY
TRBJ2-3	9	TRBV10-3	AAGNWGAQY
TRBJ1-4	10	TRBV30	ASVTREEKLF
TRBJ2-2	12	TRBV6-5	ASSLGRNTGELF
TRBJ2-7	12	TRBV18	ASSPPGTGYEQY
TRBJ1-3	15	TRBV7-6	ASSLGGRGDSGNTIY
TRBJ2-7	8	TRBV2	ASGEYEQY
TRBJ1-5	12	TRBV28	ATWDRGNRQPQH
TRBJ2-1	15	TRBV2	ASSGLAGGASYNEQF
TRBJ1-5	12	TRBV28	ASSGGGKNQPQH
TRBJ2-7	12	TRBV30	AWSVQGGTYEQY
TRBJ2-3	14	TRBV15	ATSAQGAGGTDTQY
TRBJ2-1	9	TRBV20-1	SAPLGNEQF
TRBJ1-2	12	TRBV6-4	ASSDSWQGGGYT
TRBJ2-7	13	TRBV7-6	ASSLAGSGSYEQY
TRBJ2-7	13	TRBV10-3	ATTPAGTASYEQY
TRBJ2-3	13	TRBV25-1	ASSLAGGFLHTQY
TRBJ2-1	13	TRBV4-1	ASSQRTSGPNEQF
TRBJ1-4	13	TRBV19	ASSISSAANEKLF
TRBJ1-2	10	TRBV27	ASSRLGYGYT
TRBJ2-3	13	TRBV10-3	AISATRGNTDTQY